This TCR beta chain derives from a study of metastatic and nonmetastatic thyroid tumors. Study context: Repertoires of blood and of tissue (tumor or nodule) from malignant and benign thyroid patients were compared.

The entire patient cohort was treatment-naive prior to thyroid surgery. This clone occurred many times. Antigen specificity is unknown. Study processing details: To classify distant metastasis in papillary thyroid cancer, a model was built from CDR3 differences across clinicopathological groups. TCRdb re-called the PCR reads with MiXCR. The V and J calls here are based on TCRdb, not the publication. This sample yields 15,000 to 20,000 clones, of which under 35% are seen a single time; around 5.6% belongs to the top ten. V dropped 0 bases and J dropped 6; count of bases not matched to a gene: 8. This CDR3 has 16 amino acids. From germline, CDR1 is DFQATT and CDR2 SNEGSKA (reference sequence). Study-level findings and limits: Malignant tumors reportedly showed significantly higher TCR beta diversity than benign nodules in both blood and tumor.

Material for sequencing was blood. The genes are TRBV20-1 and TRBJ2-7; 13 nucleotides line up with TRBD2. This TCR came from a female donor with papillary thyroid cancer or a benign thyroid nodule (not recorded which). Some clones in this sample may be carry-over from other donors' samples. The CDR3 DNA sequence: TGCAGTGCTAGAGATCCTCGGACTAGCGGGAGTTTCGAGCAGTACTTC. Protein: CSARDPRTSGSFEQYF.